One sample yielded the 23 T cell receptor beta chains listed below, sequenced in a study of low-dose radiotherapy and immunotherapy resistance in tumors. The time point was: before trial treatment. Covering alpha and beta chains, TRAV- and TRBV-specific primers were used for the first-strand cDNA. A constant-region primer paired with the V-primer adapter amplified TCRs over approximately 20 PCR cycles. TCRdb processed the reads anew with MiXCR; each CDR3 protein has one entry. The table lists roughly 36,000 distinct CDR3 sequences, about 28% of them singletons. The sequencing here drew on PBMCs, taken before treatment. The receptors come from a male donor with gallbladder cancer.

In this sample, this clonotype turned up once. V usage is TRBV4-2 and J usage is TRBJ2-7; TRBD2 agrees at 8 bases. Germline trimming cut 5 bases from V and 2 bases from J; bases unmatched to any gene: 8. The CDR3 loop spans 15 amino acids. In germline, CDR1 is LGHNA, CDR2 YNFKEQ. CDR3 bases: TGTGCCAGCAGCGCCGCCGGGACTAGAGCCTACGAGCAGTACTTC. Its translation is CASSAAGTRAYEQYF.

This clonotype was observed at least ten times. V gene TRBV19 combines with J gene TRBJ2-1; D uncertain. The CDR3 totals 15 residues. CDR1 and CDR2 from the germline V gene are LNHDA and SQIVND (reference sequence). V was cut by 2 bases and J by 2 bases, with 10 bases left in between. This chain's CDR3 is CASSIMGSPYNEQFF. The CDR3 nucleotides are TGTGCCAGTAGTATAATGGGAAGCCCCTACAATGAGCAGTTCTTC.

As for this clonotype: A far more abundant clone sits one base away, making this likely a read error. The CDR3 reads CASSEAGTVAYEQFF. The CDR3 DNA reads TGTGCCAGCAGTGAAGCGGGGACAGTTGCCTACGAGCAGTTCTTC. V is TRBV6-1 and J is TRBJ2-1; 7 bases align to TRBD1. The germline V gene has CDR1 MNHNS and CDR2 SASEGT. This CDR3 spans 15 amino acids. V lost 0 bases and J lost 10; bases outside the gene matches: 9.

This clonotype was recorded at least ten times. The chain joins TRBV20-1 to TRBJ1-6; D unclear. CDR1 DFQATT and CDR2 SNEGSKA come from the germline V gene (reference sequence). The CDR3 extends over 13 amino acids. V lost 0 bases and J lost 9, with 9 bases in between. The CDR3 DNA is TGCAGTGCTAGAGAAATAGGGAGTTCACCCCTCCACTTT. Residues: CSAREIGSSPLHF.

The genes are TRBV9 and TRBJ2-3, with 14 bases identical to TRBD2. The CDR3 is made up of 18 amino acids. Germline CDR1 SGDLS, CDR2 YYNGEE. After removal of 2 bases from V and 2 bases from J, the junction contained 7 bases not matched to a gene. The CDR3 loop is CASSVTGTSGGYTDTQYF. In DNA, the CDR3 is TGTGCCAGCAGCGTTACCGGGACTAGCGGGGGTTACACAGATACGCAGTATTTT. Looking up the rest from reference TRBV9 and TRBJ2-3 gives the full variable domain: DSGVTQTPKHLITATGQRVTLRCSPRSGDLSVYWYQQSLDQGLQFLIQYYNGEERAKGNILERFSAQQFPDLHSELNLSSLELGDSALYFCASSVTGTSGGYTDTQYFGPGTRLTVL.

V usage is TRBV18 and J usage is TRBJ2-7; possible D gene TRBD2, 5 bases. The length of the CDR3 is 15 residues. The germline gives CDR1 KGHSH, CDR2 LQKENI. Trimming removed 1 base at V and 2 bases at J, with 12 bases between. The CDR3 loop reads CASSPLSGNTYEQYF. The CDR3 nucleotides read TGTGCCAGCTCACCACTGTCGGGGAATACCTACGAGCAGTACTTC.

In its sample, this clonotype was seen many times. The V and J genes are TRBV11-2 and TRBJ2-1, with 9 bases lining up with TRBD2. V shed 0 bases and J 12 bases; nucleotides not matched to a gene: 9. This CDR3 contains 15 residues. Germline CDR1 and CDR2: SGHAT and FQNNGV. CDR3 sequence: CASSLEGGGGQLQFF. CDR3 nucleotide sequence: TGTGCCAGCAGCTTAGAGGGCGGGGGGGGGCAGTTGCAGTTCTTC.

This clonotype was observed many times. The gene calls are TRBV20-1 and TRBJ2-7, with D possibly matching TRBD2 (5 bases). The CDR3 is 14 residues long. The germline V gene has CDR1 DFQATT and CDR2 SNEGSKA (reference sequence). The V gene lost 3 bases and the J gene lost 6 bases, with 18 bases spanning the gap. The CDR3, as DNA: TGCAGTGCTAGTCCAATCCGGGAATCGTTCGAGCAGTACTTC. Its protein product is CSASPIRESFEQYF.

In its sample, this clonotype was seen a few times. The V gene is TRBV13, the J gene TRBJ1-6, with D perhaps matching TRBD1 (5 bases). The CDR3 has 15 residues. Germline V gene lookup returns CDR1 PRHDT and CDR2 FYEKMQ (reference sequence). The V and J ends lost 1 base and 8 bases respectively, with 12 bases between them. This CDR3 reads CASSLARTTDSPLHF. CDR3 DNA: TGTGCCAGCAGCTTAGCCCGGACAACGGATTCACCCCTCCACTTT. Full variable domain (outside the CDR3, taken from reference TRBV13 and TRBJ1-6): AAGVIQSPRHLIKEKRETATLKCYPIPRHDTVYWYQQGPGQDPQFLISFYEKMQSDKGSIPDRFSAQQFSDYHSELNMSSLELGDSALYFCASSLARTTDSPLHFGNGTRLTVT.

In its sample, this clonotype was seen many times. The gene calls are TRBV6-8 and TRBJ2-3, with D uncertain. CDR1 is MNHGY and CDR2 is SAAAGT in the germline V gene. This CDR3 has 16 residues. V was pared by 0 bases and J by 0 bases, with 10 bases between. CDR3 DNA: TGTGCCAGCAGTTACTCGGTTGGTGCTAGCACAGATACGCAGTATTTT. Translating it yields CASSYSVGASTDTQYF.

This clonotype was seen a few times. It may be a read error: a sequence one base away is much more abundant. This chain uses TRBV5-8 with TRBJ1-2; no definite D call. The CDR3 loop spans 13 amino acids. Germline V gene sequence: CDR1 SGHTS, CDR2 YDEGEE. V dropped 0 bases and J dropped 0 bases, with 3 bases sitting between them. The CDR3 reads CASSLGANYGYTF. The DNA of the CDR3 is TGTGCCAGCAGCTTGGGAGCTAACTATGGCTACACCTTC.

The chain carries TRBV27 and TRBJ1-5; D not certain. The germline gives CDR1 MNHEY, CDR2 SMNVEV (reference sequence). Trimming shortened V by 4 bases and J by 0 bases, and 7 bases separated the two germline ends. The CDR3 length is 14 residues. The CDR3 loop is CASSSGHSNQPQHF. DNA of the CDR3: TGTGCCAGCAGTTCTGGCCATAGCAATCAGCCCCAGCATTTT.

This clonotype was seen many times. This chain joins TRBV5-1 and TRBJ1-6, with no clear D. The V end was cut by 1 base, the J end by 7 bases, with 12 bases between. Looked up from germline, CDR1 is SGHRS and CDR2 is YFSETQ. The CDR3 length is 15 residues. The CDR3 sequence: CASSLSGGENSPLHF. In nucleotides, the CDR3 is TGCGCCAGCAGCTTGTCTGGAGGAGAGAATTCACCCCTCCACTTT.

The CDR3 DNA reads TGTGCCAGCAGCTTAGTAGCGACAGGCACAGATACGCAGTATTTT. Translation gives CASSLVATGTDTQYF. The chain joins TRBV7-2 to TRBJ2-3; D is tentatively TRBD1 or TRBD2 (5 bases each). Trimming shortened V by 1 base and J by 1 base, and 9 bases separated the two germline ends. Germline assignment: CDR1 SGHTA and CDR2 FQGNSA. CDR3 length equals 15 residues.

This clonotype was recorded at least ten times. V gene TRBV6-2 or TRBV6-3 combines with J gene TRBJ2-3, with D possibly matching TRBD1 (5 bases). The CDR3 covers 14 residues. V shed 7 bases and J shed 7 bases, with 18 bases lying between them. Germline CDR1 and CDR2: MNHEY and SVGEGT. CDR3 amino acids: CASTRSGRTYTQYF. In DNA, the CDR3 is TGTGCCAGCACTCGCTCGGGCCGGACATATACGCAGTATTTT.

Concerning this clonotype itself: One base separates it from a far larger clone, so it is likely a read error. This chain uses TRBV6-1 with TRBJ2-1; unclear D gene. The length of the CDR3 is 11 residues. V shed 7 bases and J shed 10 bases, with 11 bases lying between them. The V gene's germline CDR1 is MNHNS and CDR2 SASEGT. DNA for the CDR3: TGTGCCAGCACAACCCTCTACGAGCAGTTCTTC. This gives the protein CASTTLYEQFF.

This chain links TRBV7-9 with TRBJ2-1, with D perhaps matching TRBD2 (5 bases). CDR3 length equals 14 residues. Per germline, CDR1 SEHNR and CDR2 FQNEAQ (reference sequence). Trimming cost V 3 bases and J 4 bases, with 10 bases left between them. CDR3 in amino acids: CASSLGSAYNEQFF. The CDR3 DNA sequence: TGTGCCAGCAGCTTGGGGAGCGCATACAATGAGCAGTTCTTC. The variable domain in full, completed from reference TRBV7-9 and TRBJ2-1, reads DTGVSQNPRHKITKRGQNVTFRCDPISEHNRLYWYRQTLGQGPEFLTYFQNEAQLEKSRLLSDRFSAERPKGSFSTLEIQRTEQGDSAMYLCASSLGSAYNEQFFGPGTRLTVL.

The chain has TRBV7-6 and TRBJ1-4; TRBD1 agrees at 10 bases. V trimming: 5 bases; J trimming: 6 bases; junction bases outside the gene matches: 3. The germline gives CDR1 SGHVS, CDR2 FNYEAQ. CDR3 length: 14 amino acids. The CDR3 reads CASSPGTGDEKLFF. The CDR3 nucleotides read TGTGCCAGCAGCCCCGGGACAGGGGATGAAAAACTGTTTTTT.

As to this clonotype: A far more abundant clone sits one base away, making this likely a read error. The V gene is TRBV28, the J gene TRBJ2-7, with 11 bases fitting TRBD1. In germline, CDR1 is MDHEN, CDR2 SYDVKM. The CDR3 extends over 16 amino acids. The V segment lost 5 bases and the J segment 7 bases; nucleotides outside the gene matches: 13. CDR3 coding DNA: TGTGCCAGCAGTCCGCTGGGACAGGGGGAATACAATGAGCAGTACTTC. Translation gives CASSPLGQGEYNEQYF.

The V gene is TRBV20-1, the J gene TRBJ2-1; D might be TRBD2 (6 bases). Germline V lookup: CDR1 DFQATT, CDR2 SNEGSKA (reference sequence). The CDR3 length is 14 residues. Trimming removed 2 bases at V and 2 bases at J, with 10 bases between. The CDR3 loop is CSARRGGAYNEQFF. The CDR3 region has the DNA TGCAGTGCTAGACGGGGCGGGGCCTACAATGAGCAGTTCTTC.

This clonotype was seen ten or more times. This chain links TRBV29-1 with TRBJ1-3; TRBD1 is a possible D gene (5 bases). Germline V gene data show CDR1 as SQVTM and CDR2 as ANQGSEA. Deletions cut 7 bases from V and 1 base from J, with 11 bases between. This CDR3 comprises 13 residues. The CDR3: CSAGGFSGNTIYF. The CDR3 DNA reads TGCAGCGCCGGGGGATTTTCTGGAAACACCATATATTTT.

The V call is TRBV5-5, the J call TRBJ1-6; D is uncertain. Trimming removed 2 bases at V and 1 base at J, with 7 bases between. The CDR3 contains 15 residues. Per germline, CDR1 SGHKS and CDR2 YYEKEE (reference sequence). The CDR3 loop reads CASSFVGSYNSPLHF. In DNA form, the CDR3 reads TGTGCCAGCAGCTTCGTGGGTTCCTATAATTCACCCCTCCACTTT.

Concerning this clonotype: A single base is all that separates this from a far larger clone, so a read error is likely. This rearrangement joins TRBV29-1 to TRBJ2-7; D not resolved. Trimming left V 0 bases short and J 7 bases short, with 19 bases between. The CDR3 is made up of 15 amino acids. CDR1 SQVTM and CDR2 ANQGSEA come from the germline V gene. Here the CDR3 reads CSVEDLDGRNNEQYF. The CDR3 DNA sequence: TGCAGCGTTGAAGATTTGGACGGGCGGAACAATGAGCAGTACTTC.